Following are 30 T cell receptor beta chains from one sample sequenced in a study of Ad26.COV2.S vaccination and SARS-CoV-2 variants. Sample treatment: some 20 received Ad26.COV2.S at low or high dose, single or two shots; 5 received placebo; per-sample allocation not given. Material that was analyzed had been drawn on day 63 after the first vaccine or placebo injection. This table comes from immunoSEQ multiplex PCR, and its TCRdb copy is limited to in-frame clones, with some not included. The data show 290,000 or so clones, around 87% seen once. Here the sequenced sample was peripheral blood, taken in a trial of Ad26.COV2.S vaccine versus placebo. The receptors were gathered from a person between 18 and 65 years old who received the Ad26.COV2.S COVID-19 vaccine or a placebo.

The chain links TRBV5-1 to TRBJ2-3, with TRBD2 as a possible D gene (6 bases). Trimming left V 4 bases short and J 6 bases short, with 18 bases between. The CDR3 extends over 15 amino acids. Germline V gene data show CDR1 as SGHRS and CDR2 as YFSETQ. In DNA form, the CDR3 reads TGCGCCAGCAGCATTAGCGGTACCTATCAGGATACGCAGTATTTT. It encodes CASSISGTYQDTQYF.

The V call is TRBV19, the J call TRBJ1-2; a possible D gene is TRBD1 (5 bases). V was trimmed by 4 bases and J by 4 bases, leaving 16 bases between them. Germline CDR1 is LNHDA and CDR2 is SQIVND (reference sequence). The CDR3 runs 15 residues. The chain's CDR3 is CASSNARGALYGYTF. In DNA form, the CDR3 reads TGTGCCAGTAGTAATGCGAGGGGTGCTCTCTATGGCTACACCTTC.

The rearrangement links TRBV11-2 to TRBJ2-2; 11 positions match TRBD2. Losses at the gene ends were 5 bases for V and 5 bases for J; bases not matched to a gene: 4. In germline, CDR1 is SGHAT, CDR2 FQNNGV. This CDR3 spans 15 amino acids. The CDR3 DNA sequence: TGTGCCAGCAGCCAACTAGCGGGAGCAACCGGGGAGCTGTTTTTT. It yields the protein CASSQLAGATGELFF.

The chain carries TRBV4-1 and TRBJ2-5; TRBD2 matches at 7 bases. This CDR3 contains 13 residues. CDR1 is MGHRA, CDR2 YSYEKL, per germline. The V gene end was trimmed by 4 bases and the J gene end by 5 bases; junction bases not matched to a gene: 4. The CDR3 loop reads CASSRSGGETQYF. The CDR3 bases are TGCGCCAGCAGCCGTTCCGGGGGGGAGACCCAGTACTTC.

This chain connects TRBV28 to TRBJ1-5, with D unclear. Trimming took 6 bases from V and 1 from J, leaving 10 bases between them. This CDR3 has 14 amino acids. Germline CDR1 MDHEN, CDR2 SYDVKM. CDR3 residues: CASRLGPSNQPQHF. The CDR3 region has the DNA TGTGCCAGCAGATTAGGACCCAGCAATCAGCCCCAGCATTTT.

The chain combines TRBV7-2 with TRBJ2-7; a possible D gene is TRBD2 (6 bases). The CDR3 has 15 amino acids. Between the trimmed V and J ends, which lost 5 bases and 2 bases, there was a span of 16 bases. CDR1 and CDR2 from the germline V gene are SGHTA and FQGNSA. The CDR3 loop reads CASSPWQGGPYEQYF. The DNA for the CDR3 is TGTGCCAGCAGCCCGTGGCAGGGAGGACCCTACGAGCAGTACTTC.

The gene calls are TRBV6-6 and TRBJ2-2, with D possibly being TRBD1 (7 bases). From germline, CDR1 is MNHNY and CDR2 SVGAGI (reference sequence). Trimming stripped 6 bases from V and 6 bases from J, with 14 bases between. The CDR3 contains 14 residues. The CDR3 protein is CASSATGEAGELFF. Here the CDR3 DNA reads TGTGCCAGCAGCGCAACAGGGGAGGCCGGGGAGCTGTTTTTT.

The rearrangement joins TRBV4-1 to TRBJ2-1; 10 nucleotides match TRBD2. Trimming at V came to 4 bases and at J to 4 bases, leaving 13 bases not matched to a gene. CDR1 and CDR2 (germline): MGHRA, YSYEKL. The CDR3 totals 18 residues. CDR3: CASSPPEGAGGRYNEQFF. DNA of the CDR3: TGCGCCAGCAGCCCCCCAGAGGGAGCGGGAGGGCGATACAATGAGCAGTTCTTC.

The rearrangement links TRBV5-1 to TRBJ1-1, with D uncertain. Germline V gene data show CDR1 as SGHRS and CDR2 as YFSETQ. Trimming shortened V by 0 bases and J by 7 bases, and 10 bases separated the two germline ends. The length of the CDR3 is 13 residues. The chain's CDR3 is CASSLVWQSEAFF. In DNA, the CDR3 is TGCGCCAGCAGCTTGGTCTGGCAGAGTGAAGCTTTCTTT.

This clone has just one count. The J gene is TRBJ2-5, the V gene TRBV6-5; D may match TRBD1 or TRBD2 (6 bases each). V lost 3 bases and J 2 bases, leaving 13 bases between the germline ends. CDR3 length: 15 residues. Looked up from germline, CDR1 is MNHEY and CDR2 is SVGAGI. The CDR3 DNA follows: TGTGCCAGCAGTTATTCGGGGGCCCCACAAGAGACCCAGTACTTC. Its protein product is CASSYSGAPQETQYF.

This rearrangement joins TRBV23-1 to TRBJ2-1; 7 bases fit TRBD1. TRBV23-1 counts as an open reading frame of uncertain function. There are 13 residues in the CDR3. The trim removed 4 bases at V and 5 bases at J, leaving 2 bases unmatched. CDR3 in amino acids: CASSRDSDNEQFF. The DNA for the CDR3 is TGCGCCAGCAGTCGGGACAGCGACAATGAGCAGTTCTTC.

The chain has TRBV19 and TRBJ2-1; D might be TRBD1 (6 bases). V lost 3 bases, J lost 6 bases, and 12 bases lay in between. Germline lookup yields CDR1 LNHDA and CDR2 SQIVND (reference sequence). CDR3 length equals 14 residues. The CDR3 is CASSMQGLPNEQFF. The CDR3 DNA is TGTGCCAGTAGTATGCAGGGGTTGCCCAATGAGCAGTTCTTC.

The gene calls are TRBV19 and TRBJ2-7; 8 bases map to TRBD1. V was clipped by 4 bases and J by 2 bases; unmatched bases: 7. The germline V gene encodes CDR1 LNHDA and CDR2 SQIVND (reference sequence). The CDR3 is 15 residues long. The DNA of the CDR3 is TGTGCCAGTAGTACCAAGACAGGGGTACCCTACGAGCAGTACTTC. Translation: CASSTKTGVPYEQYF.

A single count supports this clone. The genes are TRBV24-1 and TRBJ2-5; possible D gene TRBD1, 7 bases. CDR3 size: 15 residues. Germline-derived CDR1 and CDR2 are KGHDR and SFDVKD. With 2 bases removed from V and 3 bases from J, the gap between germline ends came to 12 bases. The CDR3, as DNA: TGTGCCACCAGTGATTCACGGGGGACAGAAGAGACCCAGTACTTC. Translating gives CATSDSRGTEETQYF.

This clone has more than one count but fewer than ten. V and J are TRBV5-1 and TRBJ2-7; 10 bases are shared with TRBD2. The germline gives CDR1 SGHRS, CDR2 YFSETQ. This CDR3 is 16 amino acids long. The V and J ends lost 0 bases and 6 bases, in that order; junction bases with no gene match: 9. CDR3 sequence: CASSLASGRVLSEQYF. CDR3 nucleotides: TGCGCCAGCAGCTTGGCCAGCGGGAGGGTCCTGAGCGAGCAGTACTTC.

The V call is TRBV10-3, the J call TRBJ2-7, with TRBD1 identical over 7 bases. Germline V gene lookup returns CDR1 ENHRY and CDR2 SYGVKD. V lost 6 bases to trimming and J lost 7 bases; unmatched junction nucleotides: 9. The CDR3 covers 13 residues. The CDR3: CAIRDRETREQYF. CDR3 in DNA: TGTGCCATCAGAGACAGGGAAACGCGGGAGCAGTACTTC.

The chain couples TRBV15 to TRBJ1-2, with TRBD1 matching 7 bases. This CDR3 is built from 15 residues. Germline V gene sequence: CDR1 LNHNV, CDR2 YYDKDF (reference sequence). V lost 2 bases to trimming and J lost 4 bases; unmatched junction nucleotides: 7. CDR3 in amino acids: CATSRQGGRTYGYTF. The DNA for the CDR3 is TGTGCCACCAGCAGACAGGGGGGGCGGACCTATGGCTACACCTTC.

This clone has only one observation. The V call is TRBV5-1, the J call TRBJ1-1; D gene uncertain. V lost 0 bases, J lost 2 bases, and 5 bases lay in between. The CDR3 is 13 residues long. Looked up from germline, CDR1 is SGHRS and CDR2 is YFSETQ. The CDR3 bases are TGCGCCAGCAGCTTGGGGGCCAACACTGAAGCTTTCTTT. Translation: CASSLGANTEAFF.

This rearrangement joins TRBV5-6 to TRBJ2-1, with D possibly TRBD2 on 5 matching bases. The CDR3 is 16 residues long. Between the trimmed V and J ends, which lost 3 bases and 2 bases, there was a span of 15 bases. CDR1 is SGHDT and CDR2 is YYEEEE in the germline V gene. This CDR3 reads CASSSTGIFTYNEQFF. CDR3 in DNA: TGTGCCAGCAGCTCAACCGGGATTTTCACCTACAATGAGCAGTTCTTC.

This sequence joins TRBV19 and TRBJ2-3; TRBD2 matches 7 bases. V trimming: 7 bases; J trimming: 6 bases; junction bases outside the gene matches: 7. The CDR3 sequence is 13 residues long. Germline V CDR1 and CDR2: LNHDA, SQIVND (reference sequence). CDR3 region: CASKVGGGDTQYF. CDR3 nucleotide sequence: TGTGCCAGTAAGGTTGGGGGAGGGGATACGCAGTATTTT.

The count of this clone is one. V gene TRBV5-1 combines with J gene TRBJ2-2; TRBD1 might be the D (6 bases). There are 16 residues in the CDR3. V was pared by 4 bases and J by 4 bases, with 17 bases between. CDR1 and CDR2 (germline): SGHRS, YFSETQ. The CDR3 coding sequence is TGCGCCAGCAGCGGATGGACAGCCCCGGGCACCGGGGAGCTGTTTTTT. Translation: CASSGWTAPGTGELFF.

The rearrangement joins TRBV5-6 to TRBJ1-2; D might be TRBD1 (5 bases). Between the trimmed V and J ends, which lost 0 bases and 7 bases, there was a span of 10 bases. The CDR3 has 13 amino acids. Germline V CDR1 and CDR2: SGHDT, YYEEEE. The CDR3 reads CASSLVGGSGYTF. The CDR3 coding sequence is TGTGCCAGCAGCTTGGTTGGGGGGTCTGGCTACACCTTC. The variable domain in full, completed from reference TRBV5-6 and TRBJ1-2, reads DAGVTQSPTHLIKTRGQQVTLRCSPKSGHDTVSWYQQALGQGPQFIFQYYEEEERQRGNFPDRFSGHQFPNYSSELNVNALLLGDSALYLCASSLVGGSGYTFGSGTRLTVV.

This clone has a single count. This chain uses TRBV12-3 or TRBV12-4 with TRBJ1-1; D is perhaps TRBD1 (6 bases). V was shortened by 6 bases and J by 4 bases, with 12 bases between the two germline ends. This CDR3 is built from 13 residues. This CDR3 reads CASRYRVSTEAFF. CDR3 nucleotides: TGTGCCAGCAGGTACAGGGTTTCCACTGAAGCTTTCTTT.

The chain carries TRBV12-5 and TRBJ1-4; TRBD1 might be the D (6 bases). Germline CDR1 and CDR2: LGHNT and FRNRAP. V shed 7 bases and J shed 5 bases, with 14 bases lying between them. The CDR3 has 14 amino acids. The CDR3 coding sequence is TGTGCTAGTGCCGAGGACAGAAGAAATGAAAAACTGTTTTTT. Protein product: CASAEDRRNEKLFF.

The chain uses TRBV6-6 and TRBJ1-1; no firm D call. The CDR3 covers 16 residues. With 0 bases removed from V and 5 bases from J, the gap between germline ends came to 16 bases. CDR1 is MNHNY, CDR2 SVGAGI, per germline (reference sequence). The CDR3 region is CASSYSWRPSGTEAFF. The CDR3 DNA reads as TGTGCCAGCAGTTACTCGTGGCGCCCTAGTGGGACTGAAGCTTTCTTT.

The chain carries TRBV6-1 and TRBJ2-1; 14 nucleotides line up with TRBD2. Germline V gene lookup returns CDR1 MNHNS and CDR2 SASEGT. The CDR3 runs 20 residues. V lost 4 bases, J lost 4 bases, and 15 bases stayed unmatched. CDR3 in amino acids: CASSAEGLAGAYFIYNEQFF. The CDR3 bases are TGTGCCAGCAGTGCTGAGGGACTAGCGGGGGCCTACTTTATATACAATGAGCAGTTCTTC.

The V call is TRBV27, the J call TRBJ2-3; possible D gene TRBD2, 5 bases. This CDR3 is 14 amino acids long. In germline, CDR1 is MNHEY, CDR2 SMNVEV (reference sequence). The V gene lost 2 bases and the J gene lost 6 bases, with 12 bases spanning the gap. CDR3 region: CASSLRGPHDTQYF. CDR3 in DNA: TGTGCCAGCAGTTTACGAGGGCCGCACGATACGCAGTATTTT.

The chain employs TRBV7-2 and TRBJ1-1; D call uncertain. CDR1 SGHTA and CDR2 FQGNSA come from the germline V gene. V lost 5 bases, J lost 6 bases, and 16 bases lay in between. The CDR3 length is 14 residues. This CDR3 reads CASSRRSVSPEAFF. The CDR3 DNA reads TGTGCCAGCAGCCGCAGGTCTGTCAGCCCTGAAGCTTTCTTT.

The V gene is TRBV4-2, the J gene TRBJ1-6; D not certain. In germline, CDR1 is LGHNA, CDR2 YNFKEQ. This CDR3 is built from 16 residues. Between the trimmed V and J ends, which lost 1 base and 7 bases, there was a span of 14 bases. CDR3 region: CASSQGQALRNSPLHF. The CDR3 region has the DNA TGTGCCAGCAGCCAAGGCCAGGCCCTAAGAAATTCACCCCTCCACTTT.

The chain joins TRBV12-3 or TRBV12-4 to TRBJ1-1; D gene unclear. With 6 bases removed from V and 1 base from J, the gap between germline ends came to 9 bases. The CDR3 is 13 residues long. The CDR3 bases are TGTGCCAGCAGAACGACTTCGAACACTGAAGCTTTCTTT. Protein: CASRTTSNTEAFF.